The 9 T cell receptor beta chains below all came from one sample that was sequenced in a study of cytomegalovirus exposure and HLA in healthy donors. The PCR made use of 60 Vbeta and 13 Jbeta primers. The method was immunoSEQ multiplex PCR; TCRdb's version includes in-frame clones alone and lacks a portion of them. The sample has 110,000 to 150,000 clones; 60% to 85% are singletons. The sequenced sample was PBMCs. These receptors originate from a male donor in good health and CMV-seronegative.

The chain employs TRBV5-1 and TRBJ2-7, with 10 bases aligning to TRBD1. Trimming cost V 5 bases and J 7 bases; bases outside gene matches: 18. CDR3 length equals 17 residues. Germline V gene lookup returns CDR1 SGHRS and CDR2 YFSETQ. CDR3 DNA: TGCGCCAGCAGGCCTCCGGCTGCGGGACAGGGGAGTTGGGAGCAGTACTTC. This translates into CASRPPAAGQGSWEQYF.

The chain recombines TRBV29-1 with TRBJ1-1, with TRBD1 identical over 7 bases. The germline V gene encodes CDR1 SQVTM and CDR2 ANQGSEA. The CDR3 spans 13 residues. Trimming at V came to 8 bases and at J to 0 bases, leaving 6 bases not matched to a gene. The CDR3, as DNA: TGCAGCAGCAGGACAGGTCTGAACACTGAAGCTTTCTTT. It specifies CSSRTGLNTEAFF.

V and J are TRBV7-8 and TRBJ2-5; D may be TRBD1 (6 bases). Matching the DNA end better, TRBJ2-7 makes the J call doubtful. The germline gives CDR1 SGHVS, CDR2 FQNEAQ. This CDR3 has 17 residues. The CDR3 DNA reads TGTGCCAGCAGCTTAGCCTCCTTACTGACAGGCAACTACGAGCAGTACTTC. It specifies CASSLASLLTGNYEQYF.

This chain connects TRBV19 to TRBJ1-1; D call uncertain. Germline CDR1 is LNHDA and CDR2 is SQIVND (reference sequence). There are 11 residues in the CDR3. Trimming pared 3 bases from V and 6 bases from J, leaving 5 bases between. CDR3 bases: TGTGCCAGTAGTATCTGGCCTGAAGCTTTCTTT. Amino acid sequence: CASSIWPEAFF.

V gene TRBV5-4 combines with J gene TRBJ2-2; 9 bases line up with TRBD2. After removal of 2 bases from V and 5 bases from J, the junction contained 7 bases not matched to a gene. This CDR3 has 16 amino acids. CDR1 is SGHNT, CDR2 YYREEE, per germline (reference sequence). CDR3 sequence: CASSFAGSGRTGELFF. The CDR3 DNA reads TGTGCCAGCAGCTTCGCGGGTAGCGGGAGAACCGGGGAGCTGTTTTTT.

The genes are TRBV10-2 and TRBJ2-7; no definite D call. Germline CDR1 and CDR2: WSHSY and SAAADI. The ends were cut back, 3 bases at V and 0 bases at J, with 12 bases in the middle. This CDR3 contains 15 residues. CDR3 nucleotides: TGCGCCAGCAGTGACGATGGGCAGATCTCCTACGAGCAGTACTTC. Its protein product is CASSDDGQISYEQYF.

The V and J genes are TRBV5-1 and TRBJ1-1; D is undetermined. With 0 bases removed from V and 4 bases from J, the gap between germline ends came to 16 bases. This CDR3 has 16 amino acids. CDR1 is SGHRS and CDR2 is YFSETQ in the germline V gene. CDR3 region: CASSLVPGILGTEAFF. The CDR3 nucleotides are TGCGCCAGCAGCTTGGTACCGGGAATCCTGGGCACTGAAGCTTTCTTT.

The DNA for the CDR3 is TGTGCCAGCAGCACGGGCAGGGGCGGGCACACTGAAGCTTTCTTT. As protein: CASSTGRGGHTEAFF. The rearrangement uses TRBV6-6 and TRBJ1-1; a possible D gene is TRBD1 (6 bases). This CDR3 contains 15 residues. CDR1 is MNHNY, CDR2 SVGAGI, per germline (reference sequence). Trimming left V 6 bases short and J 3 bases short, with 17 bases between.

V gene TRBV2 combines with J gene TRBJ1-5; TRBD1 matches 8 bases. The CDR3 spans 15 residues. Per the germline V gene, CDR1 is SNHLY and CDR2 is FYNNEI. Losses at the gene ends were 4 bases for V and 2 bases for J; bases not matched to a gene: 4. The CDR3 region has the DNA TGTGCCAGCAGTGGGGCGACAGGGGGCAATCAGCCCCAGCATTTT. Encoded protein: CASSGATGGNQPQHF.